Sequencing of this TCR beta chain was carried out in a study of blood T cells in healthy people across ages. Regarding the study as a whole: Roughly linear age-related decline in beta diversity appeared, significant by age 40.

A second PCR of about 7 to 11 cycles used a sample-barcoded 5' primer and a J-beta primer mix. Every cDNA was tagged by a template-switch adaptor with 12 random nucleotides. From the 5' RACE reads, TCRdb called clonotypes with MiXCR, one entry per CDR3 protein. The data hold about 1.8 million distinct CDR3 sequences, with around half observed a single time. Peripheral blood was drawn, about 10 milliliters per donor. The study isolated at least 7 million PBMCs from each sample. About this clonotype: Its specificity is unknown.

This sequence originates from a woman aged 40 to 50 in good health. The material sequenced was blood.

Here the CDR3 reads CASSPRGARDSYGYTF. In nucleotides, the CDR3 is TGTGCCAGCAGCCCAAGAGGCGCCCGGGACAGCTATGGCTACACCTTC. V is TRBV7-8 and J is TRBJ1-2, with TRBD1 matching over 7 bases. The ends lost 5 bases at V and 4 bases at J; junction bases unmatched: 13. Germline lookup yields CDR1 SGHVS and CDR2 FQNEAQ. The CDR3 extends over 16 amino acids.